This T cell receptor (beta chain) stems from a study of CD8+ T cells in alopecia areata. Looking at the study overall: The drug, oral tofacitinib, was given to treated patients at 5 to 10 mg twice daily.

Extracted RNA was reverse transcribed, and the resulting cDNA served as sequencing template. The protocol was immunoSEQ multiplex PCR, while the TCRdb copy is restricted to in-frame clones and leaves out a portion. The profile covers over 100,000 clones, with 53% appearing a single time and roughly 0.5% taken by the ten largest. CDR3 length: 15 amino acids. Trimming pared 3 bases from V and 0 bases from J, leaving 11 bases between. Germline V lookup: CDR1 KGHSH, CDR2 LQKENI. This sample's treatment: oral pan-JAK inhibitor, 5-10 mg twice daily. This specimen consisted of CD4+ T cells sorted from blood, obtained at week 4, from a patient treated with tofacitinib. This TCR was recovered from a human donor with alopecia areata. The chain employs TRBV18 and TRBJ1-1; no definite D call. As DNA, the CDR3 is TGTGCCAGCTCACCCTCAGGTGTCATGAACACTGAAGCTTTCTTT. Translation: CASSPSGVMNTEAFF.